This T cell receptor beta chain originates from a study of shared clonotypes between healthy human individuals. Study details: Donors were two women and three men aged 18 to 49.

Findings and caveats of the study: Naive subsets typically showed greater estimated richness than memory subsets.

Note on this clone: Its target is not known.

Germline V gene lookup returns CDR1 SGHAT and CDR2 FQNNGV. The CDR3 runs to 13 residues. Trimming shortened V by 5 bases and J by 5 bases, and 13 bases separated the two germline ends. The naive CD8 fraction comprised CD45RO-negative cells positively selected for CCR7 and excluded terminally differentiated effector memory CD45RA+ cells. Per sorted-subset replicate PCR, input was about 180 ng DNA, representing tens of thousands of T cell genomes. Data came from immunoSEQ multiplex PCR; TCRdb stores just in-frame clones and leaves some out. The top ten clones hold more than 1.5% of a sample with approximately 2,200,000 clones, 90% to 95% of them seen once.

The chain couples TRBV11-2 to TRBJ2-7, with D perhaps TRBD1 (5 bases). The sequencing input was naive CD8+ T cells from PBMCs. The receptor comes from a man younger than 35 in good health. Some clones in this sample may be carry-over from other donors' samples. The CDR3 bases are TGTGCCAGCAGCCCTAGGCAGGGCCACGAGCAGTACTTC. Residues: CASSPRQGHEQYF.